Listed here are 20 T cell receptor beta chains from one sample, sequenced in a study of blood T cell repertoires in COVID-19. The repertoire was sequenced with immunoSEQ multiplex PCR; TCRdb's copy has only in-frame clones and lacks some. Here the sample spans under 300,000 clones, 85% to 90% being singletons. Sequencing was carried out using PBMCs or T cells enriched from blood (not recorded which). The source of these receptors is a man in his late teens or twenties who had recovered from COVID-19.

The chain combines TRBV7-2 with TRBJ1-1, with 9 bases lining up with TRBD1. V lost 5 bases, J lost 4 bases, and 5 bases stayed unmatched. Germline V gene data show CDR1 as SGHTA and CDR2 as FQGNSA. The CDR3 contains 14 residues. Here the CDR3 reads CASSILDRGTEAFF. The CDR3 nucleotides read TGTGCCAGCAGCATCCTGGACAGGGGCACTGAAGCTTTCTTT.

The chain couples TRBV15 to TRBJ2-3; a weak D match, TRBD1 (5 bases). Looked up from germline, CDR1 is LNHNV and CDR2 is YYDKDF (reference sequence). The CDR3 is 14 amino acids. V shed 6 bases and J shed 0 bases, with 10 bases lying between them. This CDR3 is CATRATDSTDTQYF. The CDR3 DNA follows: TGTGCCACCAGGGCGACAGACAGCACAGATACGCAGTATTTT.

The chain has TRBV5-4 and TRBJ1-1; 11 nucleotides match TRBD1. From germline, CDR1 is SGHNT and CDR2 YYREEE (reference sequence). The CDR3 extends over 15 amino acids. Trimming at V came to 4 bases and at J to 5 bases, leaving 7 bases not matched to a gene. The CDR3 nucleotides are TGTGCCAGCAGCGCCCTGGGACAGGGGGTGACTGAAGCTTTCTTT. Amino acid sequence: CASSALGQGVTEAFF.

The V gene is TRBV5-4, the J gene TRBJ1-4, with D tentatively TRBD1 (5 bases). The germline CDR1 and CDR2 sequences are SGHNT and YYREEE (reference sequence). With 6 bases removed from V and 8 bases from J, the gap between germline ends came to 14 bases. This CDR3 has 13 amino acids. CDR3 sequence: CASTPGLGEKLFF. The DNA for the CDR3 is TGTGCCAGCACCCCAGGGTTAGGAGAAAAACTGTTTTTT.

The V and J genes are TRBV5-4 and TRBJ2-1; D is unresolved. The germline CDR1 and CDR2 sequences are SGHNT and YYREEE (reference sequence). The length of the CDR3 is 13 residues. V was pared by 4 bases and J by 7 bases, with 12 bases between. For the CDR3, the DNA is TGTGCCAGCAGCCAGCCGGGTTATAATGAGCAGTTCTTC. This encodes CASSQPGYNEQFF. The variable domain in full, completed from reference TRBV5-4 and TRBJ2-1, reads ETGVTQSPTHLIKTRGQQVTLRCSSQSGHNTVSWYQQALGQGPQFIFQYYREEENGRGNFPPRFSGLQFPNYSSELNVNALELDDSALYLCASSQPGYNEQFFGPGTRLTVL.

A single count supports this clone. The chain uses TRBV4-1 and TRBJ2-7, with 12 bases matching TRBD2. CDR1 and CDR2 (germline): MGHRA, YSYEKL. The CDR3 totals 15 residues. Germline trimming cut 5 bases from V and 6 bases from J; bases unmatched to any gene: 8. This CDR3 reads CASSDRLAGVREQYF. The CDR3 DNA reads TGCGCCAGCAGCGACAGACTAGCGGGAGTTCGCGAGCAGTACTTC.

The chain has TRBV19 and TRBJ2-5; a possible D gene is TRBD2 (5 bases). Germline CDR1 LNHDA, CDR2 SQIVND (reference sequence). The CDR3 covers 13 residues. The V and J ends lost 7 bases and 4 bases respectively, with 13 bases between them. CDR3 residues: CASTQDGGETQYF. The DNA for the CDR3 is TGTGCCAGTACCCAGGACGGAGGAGAGACCCAGTACTTC. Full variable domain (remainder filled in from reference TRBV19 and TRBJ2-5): DGGITQSPKYLFRKEGQNVTLSCEQNLNHDAMYWYRQDPGQGLRLIYYSQIVNDFQKGDIAEGYSVSREKKESFPLTVTSAQKNPTAFYLCASTQDGGETQYFGPGTRLLVL.

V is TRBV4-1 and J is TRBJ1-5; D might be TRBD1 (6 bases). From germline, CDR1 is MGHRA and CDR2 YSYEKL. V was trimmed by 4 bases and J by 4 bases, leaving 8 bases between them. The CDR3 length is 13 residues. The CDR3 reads CASSLGQNQPQHF. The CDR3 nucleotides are TGCGCCAGCAGCCTAGGACAGAATCAGCCCCAGCATTTT.

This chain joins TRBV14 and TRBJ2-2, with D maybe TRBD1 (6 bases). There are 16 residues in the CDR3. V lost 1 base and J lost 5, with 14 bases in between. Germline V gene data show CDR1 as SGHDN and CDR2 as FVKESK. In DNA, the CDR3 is TGTGCCAGCAGCCAAGCCCGAGTGGGGGCGACCGGGGAGCTGTTTTTT. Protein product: CASSQARVGATGELFF.

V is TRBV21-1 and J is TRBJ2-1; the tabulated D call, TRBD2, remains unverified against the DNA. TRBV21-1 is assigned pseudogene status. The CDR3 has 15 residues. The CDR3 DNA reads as TGTGCCAGCAGCAAAGGGGTGCTAGAGCCCAATGAGCAGTTCTTC. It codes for CASSKGVLEPNEQFF.

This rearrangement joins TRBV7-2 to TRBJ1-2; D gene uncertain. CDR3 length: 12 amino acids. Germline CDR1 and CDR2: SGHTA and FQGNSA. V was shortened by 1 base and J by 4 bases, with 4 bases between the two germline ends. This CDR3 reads CASSLDGYGYTF. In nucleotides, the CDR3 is TGTGCCAGCAGCTTAGACGGCTATGGCTACACCTTC.

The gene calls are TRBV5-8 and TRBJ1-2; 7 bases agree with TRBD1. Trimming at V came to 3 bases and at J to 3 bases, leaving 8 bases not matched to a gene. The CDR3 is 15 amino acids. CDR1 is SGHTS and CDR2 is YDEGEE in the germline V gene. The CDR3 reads CASSYNDRAHYGYTF. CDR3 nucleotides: TGTGCCAGCAGCTATAACGACAGGGCGCACTATGGCTACACCTTC.

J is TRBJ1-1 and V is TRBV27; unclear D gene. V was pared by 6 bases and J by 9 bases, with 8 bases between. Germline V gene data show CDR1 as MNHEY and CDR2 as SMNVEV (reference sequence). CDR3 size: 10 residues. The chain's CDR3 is CASSPGKAFF. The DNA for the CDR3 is TGTGCCAGCAGCCCAGGAAAAGCTTTCTTT.

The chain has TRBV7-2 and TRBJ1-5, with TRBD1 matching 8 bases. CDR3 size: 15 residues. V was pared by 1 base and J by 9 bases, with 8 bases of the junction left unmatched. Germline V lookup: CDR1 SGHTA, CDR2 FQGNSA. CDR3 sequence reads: CASSLGDRMETPQHF. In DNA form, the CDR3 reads TGTGCCAGCAGCTTAGGGGACAGGATGGAGACGCCCCAGCATTTT.

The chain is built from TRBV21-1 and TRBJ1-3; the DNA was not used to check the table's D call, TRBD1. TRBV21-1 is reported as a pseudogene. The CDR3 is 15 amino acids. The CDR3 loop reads CASMGQPSPGNTIYF. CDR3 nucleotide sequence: TGTGCCAGCATGGGACAGCCGTCGCCTGGAAACACCATATATTTT.

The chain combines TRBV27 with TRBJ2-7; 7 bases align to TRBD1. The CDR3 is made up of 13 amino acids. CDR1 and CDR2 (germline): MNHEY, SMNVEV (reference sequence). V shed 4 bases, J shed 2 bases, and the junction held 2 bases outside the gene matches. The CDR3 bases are TGTGCCAGCAGTTGGGGACAGCCCTACGAGCAGTACTTC. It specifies CASSWGQPYEQYF.

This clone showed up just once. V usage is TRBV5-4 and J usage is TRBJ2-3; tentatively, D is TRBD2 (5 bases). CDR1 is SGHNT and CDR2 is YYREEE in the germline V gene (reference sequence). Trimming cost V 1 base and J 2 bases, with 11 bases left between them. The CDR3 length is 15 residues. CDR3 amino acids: CASSLSLGLTDTQYF. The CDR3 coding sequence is TGTGCCAGCAGCTTGTCCCTAGGACTCACAGATACGCAGTATTTT.

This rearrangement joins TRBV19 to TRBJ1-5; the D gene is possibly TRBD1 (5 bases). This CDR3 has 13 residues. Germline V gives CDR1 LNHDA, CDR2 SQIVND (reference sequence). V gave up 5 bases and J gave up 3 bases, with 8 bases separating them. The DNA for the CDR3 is TGTGCCAGTAGTTCGACAGTCAATCAGCCCCAGCATTTT. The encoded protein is CASSSTVNQPQHF. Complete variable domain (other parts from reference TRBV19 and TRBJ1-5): DGGITQSPKYLFRKEGQNVTLSCEQNLNHDAMYWYRQDPGQGLRLIYYSQIVNDFQKGDIAEGYSVSREKKESFPLTVTSAQKNPTAFYLCASSSTVNQPQHFGDGTRLSIL.

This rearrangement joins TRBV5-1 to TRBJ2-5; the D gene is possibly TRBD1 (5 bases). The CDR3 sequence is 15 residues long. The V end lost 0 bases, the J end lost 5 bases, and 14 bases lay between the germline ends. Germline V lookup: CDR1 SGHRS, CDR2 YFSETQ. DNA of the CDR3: TGCGCCAGCAGCTTGGCGACAGTCCCGCACGAGACCCAGTACTTC. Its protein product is CASSLATVPHETQYF.

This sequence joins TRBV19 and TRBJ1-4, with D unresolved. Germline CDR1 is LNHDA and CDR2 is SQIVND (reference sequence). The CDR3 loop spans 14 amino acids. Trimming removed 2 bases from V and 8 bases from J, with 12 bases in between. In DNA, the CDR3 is TGTGCCAGTAGTATACAGGTGGGAGACGAAAAACTGTTTTTT. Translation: CASSIQVGDEKLFF. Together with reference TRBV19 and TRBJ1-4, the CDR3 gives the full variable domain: DGGITQSPKYLFRKEGQNVTLSCEQNLNHDAMYWYRQDPGQGLRLIYYSQIVNDFQKGDIAEGYSVSREKKESFPLTVTSAQKNPTAFYLCASSIQVGDEKLFFGSGTQLSVL.